This T cell receptor beta chain was captured in a study of PD-1 blockade in classical Hodgkin lymphoma. General study findings and limits: Lower baseline TCR diversity marked trial partial responders and progressors. Reported baseline diversity: healthy donors highest, relapsed/refractory patients lowest.

The CDR3 extends over 14 amino acids. From germline, CDR1 is ENHRY and CDR2 SYGVKD. The ends were cut back, 8 bases at V and 3 bases at J, with 13 bases in the middle. On this clone: Its target is unknown.

Produced via immunoSEQ multiplex PCR; TCRdb's table is partial and in-frame only. The table includes 49,000 or so clones, around three quarters detected once. Every patient experienced relapse after autologous stem cell transplantation, and brentuximab vedotin exposure varied. The V gene is TRBV10-3, the J gene TRBJ2-2, with D perhaps matching TRBD1 or TRBD2 (5 bases each). Sample: peripheral blood mononuclear cells (PBMCs), taken before the second cycle of nivolumab. The clonotype was recovered from a human donor with classical Hodgkin lymphoma. CDR3 loop: CAIALLGDTGELFF. CDR3 coding DNA: TGTGCCATCGCCCTACTAGGGGACACCGGGGAGCTGTTTTTT.